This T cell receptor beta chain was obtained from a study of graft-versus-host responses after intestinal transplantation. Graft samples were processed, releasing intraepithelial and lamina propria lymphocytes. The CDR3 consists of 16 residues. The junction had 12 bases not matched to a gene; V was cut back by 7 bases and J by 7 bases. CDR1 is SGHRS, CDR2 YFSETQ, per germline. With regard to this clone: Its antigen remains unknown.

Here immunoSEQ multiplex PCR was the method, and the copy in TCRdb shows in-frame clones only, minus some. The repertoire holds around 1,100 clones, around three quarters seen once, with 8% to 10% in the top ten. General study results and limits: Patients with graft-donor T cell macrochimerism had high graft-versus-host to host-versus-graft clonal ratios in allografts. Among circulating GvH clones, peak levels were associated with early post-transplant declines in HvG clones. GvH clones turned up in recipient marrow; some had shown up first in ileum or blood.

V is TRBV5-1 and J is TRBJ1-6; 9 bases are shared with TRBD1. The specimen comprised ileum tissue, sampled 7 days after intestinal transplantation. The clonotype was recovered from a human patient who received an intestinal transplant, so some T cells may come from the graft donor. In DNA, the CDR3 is TGCGCCAGCGGTCCGGGACAGGGTCTCCCAAATTCACCCCTCCACTTT. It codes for CASGPGQGLPNSPLHF.